This TCR beta chain was observed in a study of early T cells in non-severe SARS-CoV-2 infection. Study background: Sequenced bulk RNA came from whole blood that was unsorted, and chains were unpaired. General study points: Clonotype matching in VDJdb favored anti-spike CD8 responses and did not capture private and CD4 specificities.

Individual cDNA molecules received unique molecular identifiers during library preparation. One entry per CDR3 protein results from TCRdb running MiXCR on the 5' RACE reads. The sample shows about 130,000 distinct CDR3 sequences, just under 15% of them seen only once. As to this clonotype: Its matching antigen is unknown.

Input material: whole blood. This clonotype originated in an adult who was a healthcare worker with PCR-confirmed SARS-CoV-2 infection or an uninfected control (not recorded which).

Here the CDR3 DNA reads TGTGCCATCAGTGAGACTAGGACTGGAAGCGGGATCACAGATACGCAGTATTTT. Translated, it gives CAISETRTGSGITDTQYF. The V and J genes are TRBV10-3 and TRBJ2-3; TRBD2 aligns across 7 bases. The CDR3 consists of 18 residues. The germline V gene encodes CDR1 ENHRY and CDR2 SYGVKD. The V gene end was trimmed by 2 bases and the J gene end by 2 bases; junction bases not matched to a gene: 13.